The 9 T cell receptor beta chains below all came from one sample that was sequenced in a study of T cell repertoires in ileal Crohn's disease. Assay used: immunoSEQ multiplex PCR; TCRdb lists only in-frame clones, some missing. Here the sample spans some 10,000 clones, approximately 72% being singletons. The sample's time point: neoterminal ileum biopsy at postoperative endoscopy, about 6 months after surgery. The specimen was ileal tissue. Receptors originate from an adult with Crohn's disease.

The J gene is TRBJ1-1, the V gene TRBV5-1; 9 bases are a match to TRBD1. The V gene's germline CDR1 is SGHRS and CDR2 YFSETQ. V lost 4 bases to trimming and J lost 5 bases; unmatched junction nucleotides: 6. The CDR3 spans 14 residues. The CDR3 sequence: CASSVLTGGTEAFF. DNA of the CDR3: TGCGCCAGCAGCGTACTGACAGGGGGAACTGAAGCTTTCTTT.

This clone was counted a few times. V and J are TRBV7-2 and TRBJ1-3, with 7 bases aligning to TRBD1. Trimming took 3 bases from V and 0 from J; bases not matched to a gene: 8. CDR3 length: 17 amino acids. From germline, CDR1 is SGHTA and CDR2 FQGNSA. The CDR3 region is CASSLQATGTSGNTIYF. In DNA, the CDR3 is TGTGCCAGCAGCTTGCAAGCGACAGGGACCTCTGGAAACACCATATATTTT.

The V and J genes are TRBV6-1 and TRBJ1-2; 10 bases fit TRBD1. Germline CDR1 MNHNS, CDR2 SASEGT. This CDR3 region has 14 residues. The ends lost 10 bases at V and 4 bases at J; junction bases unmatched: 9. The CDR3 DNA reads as TGTGCCAACTCCTGGGACAGGGGTGGCTATGGCTACACCTTC. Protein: CANSWDRGGYGYTF.

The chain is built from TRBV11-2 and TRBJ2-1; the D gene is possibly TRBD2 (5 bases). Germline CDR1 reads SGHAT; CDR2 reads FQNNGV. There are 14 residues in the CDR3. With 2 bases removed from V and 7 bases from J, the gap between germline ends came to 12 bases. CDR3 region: CASSLIWSGNEQFF. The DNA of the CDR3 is TGTGCCAGCAGCTTAATCTGGTCGGGGAATGAGCAGTTCTTC.

CDR3 nucleotides: TGTGCCAGCAGCCCCCGGCCAGGGGGAAACTATGGCTACACCTTC. Residues: CASSPRPGGNYGYTF. This sequence joins TRBV5-6 and TRBJ1-2; the match to TRBD1 covers 7 bases. V was clipped by 4 bases and J by 2 bases; unmatched bases: 8. Germline V CDR1 and CDR2: SGHDT, YYEEEE. The CDR3 totals 15 residues.

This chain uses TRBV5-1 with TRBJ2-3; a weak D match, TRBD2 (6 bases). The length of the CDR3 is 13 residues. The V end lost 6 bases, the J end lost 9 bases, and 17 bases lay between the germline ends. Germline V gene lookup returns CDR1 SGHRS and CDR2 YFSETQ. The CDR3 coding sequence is TGCGCCAGCAAGGAGGATATCGCGGGGACGCAGTATTTT. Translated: CASKEDIAGTQYF. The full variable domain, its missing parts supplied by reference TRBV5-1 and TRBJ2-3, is KAGVTQTPRYLIKTRGQQVTLSCSPISGHRSVSWYQQTPGQGLQFLFEYFSETQRNKGNFPGRFSGRQFSNSRSEMNVSTLELGDSALYLCASKEDIAGTQYFGPGTRLTVL.

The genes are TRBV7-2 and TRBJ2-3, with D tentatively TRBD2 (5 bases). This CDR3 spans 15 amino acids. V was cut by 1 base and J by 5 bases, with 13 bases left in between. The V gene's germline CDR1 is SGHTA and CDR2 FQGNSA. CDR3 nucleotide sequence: TGTGCCAGCAGCTTAGTAGCAGGAAGCGGAGATACGCAGTATTTT. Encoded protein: CASSLVAGSGDTQYF.

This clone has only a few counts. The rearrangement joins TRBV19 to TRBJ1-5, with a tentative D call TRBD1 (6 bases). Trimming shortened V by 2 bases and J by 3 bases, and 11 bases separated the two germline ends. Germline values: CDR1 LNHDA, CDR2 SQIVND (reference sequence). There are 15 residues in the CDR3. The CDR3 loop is CASSIKAGANQPQHF. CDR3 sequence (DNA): TGTGCCAGTAGTATAAAGGCAGGGGCCAATCAGCCCCAGCATTTT.

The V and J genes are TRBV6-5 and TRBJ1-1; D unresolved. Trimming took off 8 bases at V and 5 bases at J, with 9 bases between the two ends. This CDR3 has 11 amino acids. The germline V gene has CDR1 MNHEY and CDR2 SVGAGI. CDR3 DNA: TGTGCCAGCCGCACCAGGACTGAAGCTTTCTTT. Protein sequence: CASRTRTEAFF.